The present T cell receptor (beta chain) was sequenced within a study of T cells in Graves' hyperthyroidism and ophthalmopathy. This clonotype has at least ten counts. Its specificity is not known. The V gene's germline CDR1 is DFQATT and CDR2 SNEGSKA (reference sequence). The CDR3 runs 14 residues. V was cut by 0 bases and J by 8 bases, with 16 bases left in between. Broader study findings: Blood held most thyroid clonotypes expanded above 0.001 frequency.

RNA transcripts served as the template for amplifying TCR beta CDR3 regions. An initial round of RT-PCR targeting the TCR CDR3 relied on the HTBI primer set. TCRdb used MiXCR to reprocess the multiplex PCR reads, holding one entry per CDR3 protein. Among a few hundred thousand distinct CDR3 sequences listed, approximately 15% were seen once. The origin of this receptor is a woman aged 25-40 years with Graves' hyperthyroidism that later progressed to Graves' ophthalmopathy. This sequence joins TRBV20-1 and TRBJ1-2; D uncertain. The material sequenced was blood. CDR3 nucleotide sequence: TGCAGTGCTAGAGATGGGCGAGGCAGAGGAGGCTACACCTTC. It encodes CSARDGRGRGGYTF.